Included here is one T cell receptor beta chain sequence, with context. As yet, its antigen is unknown. This CDR3 is 12 amino acids long. The V end was cut by 0 bases, the J end by 7 bases, with 4 bases between. Germline V gives CDR1 GTSNPN, CDR2 SVGIG (reference sequence). The method was immunoSEQ multiplex PCR; TCRdb's version includes in-frame clones alone and lacks a portion of them. Among approximately 60,000 clones, about 87% were seen once, and the ten largest hold 5.2%. The data are from a study of OX40 agonist ivuxolimab in advanced cancers. The wider study: The eligibility criteria allowed prior anti-PD-1, anti-PD-L1 or anti-CTLA-4 therapy, and 40% had some. Study-level points and caveats: At doses 0.1 to 3.0 mg/kg, CD4+ and CD8+ clones expanded.

V usage is TRBV30 and J usage is TRBJ1-6; D gene unclear. The clonotype was recovered from an adult with an advanced solid tumor such as melanoma, head and neck, liver or kidney cancer. The sample in question was CD4+ or CD8+ T cells sorted from blood, obtained in a trial of the OX40 agonist ivuxolimab. This CDR3 reads CAWSVQNSPLHF. CDR3 DNA sequence: TGTGCCTGGAGTGTACAAAATTCACCCCTCCACTTT. Based on the CDR3 plus reference TRBV30 and TRBJ1-6, the full variable domain is SQTIHQWPATLVQPVGSPLSLECTVEGTSNPNLYWYRQAAGRGLQLLFYSVGIGQISSEVPQNLSASRPQDRQFILSSKKLLLSDSGFYLCAWSVQNSPLHFGNGTRLTVT.